This T cell receptor beta chain is from a study of cytomegalovirus exposure and HLA in healthy donors. Researchers ran the PCR with 60 Vbeta and 13 Jbeta primers. Measured with immunoSEQ multiplex PCR; TCRdb has only the in-frame clones, and not every one. This table has over 85,000 clones, roughly 79% appearing once. The CDR3 spans 13 residues. Trimming left V 4 bases short and J 3 bases short, with 9 bases between. CDR1 is KGHSH, CDR2 LQKENI, per germline. The sequencing input was PBMCs. This receptor was obtained from a man aged 25 to 40 in good health and CMV-seronegative. This chain uses TRBV18 with TRBJ1-1, with no clear D. Written as DNA, the CDR3 is TGTGCCAGCTCACTTCGCGGGGACACTGAAGCTTTCTTT. As protein: CASSLRGDTEAFF.